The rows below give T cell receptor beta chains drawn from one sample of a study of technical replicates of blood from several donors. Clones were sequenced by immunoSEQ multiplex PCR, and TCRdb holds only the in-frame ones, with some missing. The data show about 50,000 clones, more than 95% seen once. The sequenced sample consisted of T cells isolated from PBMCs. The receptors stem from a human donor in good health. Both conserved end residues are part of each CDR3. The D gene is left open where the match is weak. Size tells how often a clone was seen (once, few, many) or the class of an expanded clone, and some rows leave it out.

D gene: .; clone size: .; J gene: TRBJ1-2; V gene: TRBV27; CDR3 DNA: TGTGCCAGCAGTCCGTCCTGGGGGCCCGCTAACTATGGCTACACCTTC; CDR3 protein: CASSPSWGPANYGYTF
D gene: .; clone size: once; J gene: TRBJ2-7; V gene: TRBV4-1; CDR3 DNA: TGCGCCAGCAGCCGCCAGGTAGGCGAGCAGTACTTC; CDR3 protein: CASSRQVGEQYF
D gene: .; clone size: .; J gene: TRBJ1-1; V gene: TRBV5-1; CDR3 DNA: TGCGCCAGCAGCCGGCGGAGGGGAAGCACTGAAGCTTTCTTT; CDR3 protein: CASSRRRGSTEAFF
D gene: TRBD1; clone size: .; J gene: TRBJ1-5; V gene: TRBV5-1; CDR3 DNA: TGCGCCAGCAGCTTGGGAGCGGACAGGGGTGGCAATCAGCCCCAGCATTTT; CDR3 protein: CASSLGADRGGNQPQHF
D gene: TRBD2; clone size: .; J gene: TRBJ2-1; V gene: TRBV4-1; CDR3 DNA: TGCGCCAGCAGCCAAGGGTGGTCTAGCGGGGGGTTTTACAATGAGCAGTTCTTC; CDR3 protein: CASSQGWSSGGFYNEQFF
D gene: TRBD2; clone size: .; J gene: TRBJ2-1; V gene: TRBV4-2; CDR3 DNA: TGTGCCAGCAGCGAGCTCCCGGGACTAGCGAACAATGAGCAGTTCTTC; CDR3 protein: CASSELPGLANNEQFF
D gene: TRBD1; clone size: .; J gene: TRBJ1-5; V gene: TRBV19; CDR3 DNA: TGTGCCACCTGGGACAGGGAGGATGGTAGCAATCAGCCCCAGCATTTT; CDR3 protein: CATWDREDGSNQPQHF
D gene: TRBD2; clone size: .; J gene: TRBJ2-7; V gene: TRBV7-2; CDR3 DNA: TGTGCCAGCAGCTCGGGACTAGCGGGGGCCTACGAGCAGTACTTC; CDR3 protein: CASSSGLAGAYEQYF
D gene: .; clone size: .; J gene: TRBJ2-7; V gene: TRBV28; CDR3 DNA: TGTGCCAGCAGTCCGACAGAGACCTTTTCCTACGAGCAGTACTTC; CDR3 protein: CASSPTETFSYEQYF
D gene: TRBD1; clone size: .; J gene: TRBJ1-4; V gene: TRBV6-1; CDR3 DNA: TGTGCCAGCAGTGGGTGGACAGGGGTTGGCGAAAAACTGTTTTTT; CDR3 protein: CASSGWTGVGEKLFF
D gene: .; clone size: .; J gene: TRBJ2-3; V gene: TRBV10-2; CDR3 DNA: TGCGCCAGCAGTGATGGAGGGGAGACTAGCACAGATACGCAGTATTTT; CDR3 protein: CASSDGGETSTDTQYF
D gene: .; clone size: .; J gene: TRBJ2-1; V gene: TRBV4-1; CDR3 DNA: TGCGCCAGCAGCCAAGATCTTGGGCGTAGCAATGAGCAGTTCTTC; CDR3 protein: CASSQDLGRSNEQFF
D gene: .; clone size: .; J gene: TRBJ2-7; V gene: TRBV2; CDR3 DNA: TGTGCCATCTTTTTATCGGGCTCCTACGAGCAGTACTTC; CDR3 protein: CAIFLSGSYEQYF
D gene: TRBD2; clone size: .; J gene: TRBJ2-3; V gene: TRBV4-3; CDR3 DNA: TGCGCCAGCAGCCAACAGGCGGGAGGCACAGATACGCAGTATTTT; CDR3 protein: CASSQQAGGTDTQYF